This TCR beta chain was captured by sequencing in a study of identical twins. This clonotype has more than one count but fewer than ten. What it recognizes is unknown. The authors used template switching to add a universal primer site and gave cDNA unique molecular identifiers. TCRdb processed the 5' RACE reads anew with MiXCR; each CDR3 protein has one entry. This table has approximately 630,000 distinct CDR3 sequences, just over 7% appearing once. Whole-study findings and limits: Invariant MAIT and iNKT cells are populations that could partly confound zero-insertion analyses. Models, which agreed with sharing between unrelated individuals, nonetheless underestimated the out-of-frame TCR alpha sharing seen in monozygotic twins.

These records were also assigned to another study, of yellow fever vaccine responses in identical twins.

The source material was PBMCs. This receptor was taken from a woman under 30 in good health.

In DNA, the CDR3 is TGTGCCAGCAGTCCCGGGACTAGCGGGGGGGCCGGTGAGACCCAGTACTTC. Residues: CASSPGTSGGAGETQYF. The rearrangement links TRBV12-3 or TRBV12-4 to TRBJ2-5, with TRBD2 matching 16 bases. CDR3 length: 17 residues. J was trimmed by 5 bases and V by 5 bases; bases with no gene match: 8.